This T cell receptor (beta chain) was sequenced during a study of blood T cell repertoires in COVID-19. Across the study: T cells, B-cell-depleted T cells, or PBMCs supplied cDNA or gDNA.

In the original analysis: Amplified reference gene primers provided the basis for estimating nucleated cell counts. TCRdb's copy holds only in-frame clones and misses some; the assay was immunoSEQ multiplex PCR. V and J calls and clone size follow that table, whereas D and trimming were derived from the DNA. The sample gives 200,000 to 250,000 clones, about 83% of which show up once; approximately 8.1% is in the top ten. This clone was counted a single time. The TCR sequence derives from a woman in her forties or fifties with active or convalescent COVID-19. The sequenced material came from peripheral blood.

This CDR3 reads CASSKDRGRVEKLFF. The CDR3 DNA follows: TGTGCCAGCAGCAAGGACAGGGGGCGGGTTGAAAAACTGTTTTTT. This chain links TRBV5-6 with TRBJ1-4; 11 bases map to TRBD1. This CDR3 region has 15 residues. CDR1 and CDR2 (germline): SGHDT, YYEEEE. Trimming at V came to 4 bases and at J to 7 bases, leaving 6 bases not matched to a gene.